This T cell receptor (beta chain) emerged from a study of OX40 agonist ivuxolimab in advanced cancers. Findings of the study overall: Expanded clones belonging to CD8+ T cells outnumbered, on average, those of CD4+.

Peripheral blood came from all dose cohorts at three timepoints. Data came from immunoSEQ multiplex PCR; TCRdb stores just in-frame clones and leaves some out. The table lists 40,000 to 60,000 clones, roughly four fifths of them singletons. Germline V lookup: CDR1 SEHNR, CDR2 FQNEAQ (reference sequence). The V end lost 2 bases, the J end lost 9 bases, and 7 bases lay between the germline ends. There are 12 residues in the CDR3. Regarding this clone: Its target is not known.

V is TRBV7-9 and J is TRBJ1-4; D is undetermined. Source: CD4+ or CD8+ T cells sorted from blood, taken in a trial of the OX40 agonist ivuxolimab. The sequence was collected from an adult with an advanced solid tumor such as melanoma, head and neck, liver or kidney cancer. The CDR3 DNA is TGTGCCAGCAGCTTAAACAGCCAAAAACTGTTTTTT. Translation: CASSLNSQKLFF.